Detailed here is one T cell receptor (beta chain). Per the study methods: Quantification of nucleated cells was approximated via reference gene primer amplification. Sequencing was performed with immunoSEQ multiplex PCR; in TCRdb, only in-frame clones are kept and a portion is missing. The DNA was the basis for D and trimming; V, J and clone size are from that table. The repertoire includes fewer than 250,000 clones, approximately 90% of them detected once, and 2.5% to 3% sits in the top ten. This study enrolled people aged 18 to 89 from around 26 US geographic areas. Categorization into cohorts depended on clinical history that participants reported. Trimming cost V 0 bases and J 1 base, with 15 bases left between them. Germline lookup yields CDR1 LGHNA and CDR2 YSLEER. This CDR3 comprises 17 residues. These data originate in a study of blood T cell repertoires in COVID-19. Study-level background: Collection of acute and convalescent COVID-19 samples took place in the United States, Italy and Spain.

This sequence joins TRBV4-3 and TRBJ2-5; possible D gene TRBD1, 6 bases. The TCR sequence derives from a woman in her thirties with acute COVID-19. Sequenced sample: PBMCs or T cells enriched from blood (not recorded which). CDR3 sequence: CASSQDRGTRTQETQYF. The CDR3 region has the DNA TGCGCCAGCAGCCAAGATAGGGGGACACGAACCCAAGAGACCCAGTACTTC.